This TCR beta chain was recovered during a study of identical twins. Findings and limits, study-wide: Interpretation of the results relied on cross-sectional statistical analysis and not on following the same donors.

Germline CDR1 reads SGHRS; CDR2 reads YFSETQ. This CDR3 region has 14 residues. With V trimmed by 7 bases and J by 2 bases, 4 bases remained unmatched. A single record per CDR3 protein comes from TCRdb applying MiXCR to the 5' RACE reads. In the table there are 270,000 or so distinct CDR3 sequences, about 8.5% of which are singletons. This clonotype was seen a handful of times. Antigen unknown. These data also featured in a second study, about yellow fever vaccine responses in identical twins.

The genes are TRBV5-1 and TRBJ2-1; 9 nucleotides agree with TRBD1. The specimen was CD8+ T cells sorted from blood. The TCR was taken from a woman aged 18-29 years in good health. The CDR3 DNA reads TGCGCCAGCTCCGGGACAGGGCCCTACAATGAGCAGTTCTTC. Amino acid sequence: CASSGTGPYNEQFF.